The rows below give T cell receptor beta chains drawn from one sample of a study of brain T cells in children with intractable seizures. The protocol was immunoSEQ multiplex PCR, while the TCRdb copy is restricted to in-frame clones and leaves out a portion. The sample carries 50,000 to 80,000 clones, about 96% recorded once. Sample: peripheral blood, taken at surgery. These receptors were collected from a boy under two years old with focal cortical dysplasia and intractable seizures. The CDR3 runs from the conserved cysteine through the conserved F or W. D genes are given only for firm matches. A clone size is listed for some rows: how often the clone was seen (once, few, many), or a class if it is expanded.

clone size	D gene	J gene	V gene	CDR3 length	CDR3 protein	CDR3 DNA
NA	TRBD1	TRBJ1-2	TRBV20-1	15	CSASGYRGLRDGYTF	TGCAGTGCTAGTGGCTACAGGGGGCTTCGGGATGGCTACACCTTC
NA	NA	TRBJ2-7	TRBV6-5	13	CASRTGVRYEQYF	TGTGCCAGCAGAACGGGGGTGAGGTACGAGCAGTACTTC
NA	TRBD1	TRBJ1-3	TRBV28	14	CASGADRDGNTIYF	TGTGCCAGTGGAGCGGACAGGGATGGAAACACCATATATTTT
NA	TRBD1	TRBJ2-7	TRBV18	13	CASSPGTGWEQYF	TGTGCCAGCTCACCCGGGACAGGGTGGGAGCAGTACTTC
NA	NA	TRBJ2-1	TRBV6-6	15	CASSYGDLYYNEQFF	TGTGCCAGCAGTTATGGGGATCTGTACTACAATGAGCAGTTCTTC
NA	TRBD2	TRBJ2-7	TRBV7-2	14	CASSLERGPYEQYF	TGTGCCAGCAGCTTAGAGCGGGGCCCCTACGAGCAGTACTTC
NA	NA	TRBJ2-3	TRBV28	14	CASSPLGEADTQYF	TGTGCCAGCAGTCCACTAGGGGAGGCAGATACGCAGTATTTT
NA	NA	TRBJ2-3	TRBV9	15	CASSVLGDLGDTQYF	TGTGCCAGCAGCGTCCTGGGGGACTTGGGAGATACGCAGTATTTT
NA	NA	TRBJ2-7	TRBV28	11	CASTGAYEQYF	TGTGCCAGCACCGGTGCGTACGAGCAGTACTTC
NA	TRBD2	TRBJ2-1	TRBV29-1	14	CSVEARLAGAQQFF	TGCAGCGTTGAAGCCCGACTAGCGGGGGCCCAGCAGTTCTTC
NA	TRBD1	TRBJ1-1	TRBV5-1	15	CASSSSGTGNTEAFF	TGCGCCAGCAGCTCTTCCGGGACAGGGAACACTGAAGCTTTCTTT
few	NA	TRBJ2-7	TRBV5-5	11	CASSSSYEQYF	TGTGCCAGCAGCTCCTCCTACGAGCAGTACTTC
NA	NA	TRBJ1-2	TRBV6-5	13	CASSRGVGYGYTF	TGTGCCAGCAGCCGAGGGGTAGGGTATGGCTACACCTTC
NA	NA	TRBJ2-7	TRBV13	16	CASSRPRPDRFYEQYF	TGTGCCAGCAGCCGCCCCCGCCCCGACAGATTCTACGAGCAGTACTTC
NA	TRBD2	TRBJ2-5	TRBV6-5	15	CASSYGSGGLETQYF	TGTGCCAGCAGTTACGGGTCGGGAGGGCTTGAGACCCAGTACTTC
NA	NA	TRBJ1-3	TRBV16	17	CASSQWGRPSSGNTIYF	TGTGCCAGCAGCCAATGGGGCAGGCCCAGCTCTGGAAACACCATATATTTT
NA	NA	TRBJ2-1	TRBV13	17	CASSTSRWMYSYNEQFF	TGTGCCAGCAGCACCTCTCGTTGGATGTACTCCTACAATGAGCAGTTCTTC
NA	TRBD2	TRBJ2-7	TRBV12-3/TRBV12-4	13	CASRAGGGYEQYF	TGTGCCAGCCGGGCGGGGGGTGGCTACGAGCAGTACTTC
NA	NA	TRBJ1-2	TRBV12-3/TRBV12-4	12	CASSLGWGGYTF	TGTGCCAGCAGTTTAGGTTGGGGTGGCTACACCTTC
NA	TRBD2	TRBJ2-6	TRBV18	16	CASPGLAGTGANVLTF	TGTGCCAGCCCCGGACTAGCGGGAACTGGGGCCAACGTCCTGACTTTC
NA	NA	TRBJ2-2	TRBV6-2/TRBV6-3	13	CASSYSRTGELFF	TGTGCCAGCAGTTACTCGAGGACCGGGGAGCTGTTTTTT
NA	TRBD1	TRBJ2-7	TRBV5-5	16	CASSFILQGGMYEQYF	TGTGCCAGCAGCTTTATCCTACAGGGGGGTATGTACGAGCAGTACTTC
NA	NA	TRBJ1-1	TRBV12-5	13	CASGGWGGTEAFF	TGTGCTAGTGGGGGGTGGGGCGGCACTGAAGCTTTCTTT
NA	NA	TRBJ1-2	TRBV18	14	CASSETVGGYGYTF	TGTGCCAGCTCAGAAACGGTGGGAGGCTATGGCTACACCTTC
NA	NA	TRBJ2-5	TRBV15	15	CATSRTPPHRETQYF	TGTGCCACCAGCAGAACCCCACCCCACCGAGAGACCCAGTACTTC
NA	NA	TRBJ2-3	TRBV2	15	CASSRLGGAMDTQYF	TGTGCCAGCAGCCGATTGGGGGGGGCAATGGATACGCAGTATTTT
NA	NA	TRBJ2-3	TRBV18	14	CASSLTVSTDTQYF	TGTGCCAGCTCACTGACAGTATCCACAGATACGCAGTATTTT
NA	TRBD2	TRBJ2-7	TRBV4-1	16	CASSQTRLAGVYEQYF	TGCGCCAGCAGCCAAACCCGACTAGCGGGGGTCTACGAGCAGTACTTC
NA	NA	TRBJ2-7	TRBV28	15	CASSSPAGAVYEQYF	TGTGCCAGCAGTTCCCCCGCAGGGGCGGTCTACGAGCAGTACTTC
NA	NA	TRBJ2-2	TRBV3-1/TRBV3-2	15	CASSQGLLRTGELFF	TGTGCCAGCAGCCAAGGATTACTGCGGACCGGGGAGCTGTTTTTT
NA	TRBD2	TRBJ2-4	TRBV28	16	CASSFSLAGDQNIQYF	TGTGCCAGCAGTTTCTCACTAGCGGGAGATCAAAACATTCAGTACTTC
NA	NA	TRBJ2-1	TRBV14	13	CASSRRPTGEQFF	TGTGCCAGCAGCCGTCGGCCGACCGGGGAGCAGTTCTTC
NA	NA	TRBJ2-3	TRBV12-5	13	CASGLVNPHTQYF	TGTGCTAGTGGTTTGGTAAACCCTCATACGCAGTATTTT
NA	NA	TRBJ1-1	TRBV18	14	CASSPPDRNTEAFF	TGTGCCAGCTCACCACCGGACCGGAACACTGAAGCTTTCTTT
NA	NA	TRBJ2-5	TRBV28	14	CASSFIRDQETQYF	TGTGCCAGCAGTTTTATTAGAGATCAAGAGACCCAGTACTTC
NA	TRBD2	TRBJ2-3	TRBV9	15	CASSGSGVNTDTQYF	TGTGCCAGCAGCGGTAGCGGGGTGAACACAGATACGCAGTATTTT
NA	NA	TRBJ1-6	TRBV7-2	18	CASSLVTAQGTPGSPLHF	TGTGCCAGCAGCTTAGTTACTGCTCAGGGGACCCCAGGGTCACCCCTCCACTTT